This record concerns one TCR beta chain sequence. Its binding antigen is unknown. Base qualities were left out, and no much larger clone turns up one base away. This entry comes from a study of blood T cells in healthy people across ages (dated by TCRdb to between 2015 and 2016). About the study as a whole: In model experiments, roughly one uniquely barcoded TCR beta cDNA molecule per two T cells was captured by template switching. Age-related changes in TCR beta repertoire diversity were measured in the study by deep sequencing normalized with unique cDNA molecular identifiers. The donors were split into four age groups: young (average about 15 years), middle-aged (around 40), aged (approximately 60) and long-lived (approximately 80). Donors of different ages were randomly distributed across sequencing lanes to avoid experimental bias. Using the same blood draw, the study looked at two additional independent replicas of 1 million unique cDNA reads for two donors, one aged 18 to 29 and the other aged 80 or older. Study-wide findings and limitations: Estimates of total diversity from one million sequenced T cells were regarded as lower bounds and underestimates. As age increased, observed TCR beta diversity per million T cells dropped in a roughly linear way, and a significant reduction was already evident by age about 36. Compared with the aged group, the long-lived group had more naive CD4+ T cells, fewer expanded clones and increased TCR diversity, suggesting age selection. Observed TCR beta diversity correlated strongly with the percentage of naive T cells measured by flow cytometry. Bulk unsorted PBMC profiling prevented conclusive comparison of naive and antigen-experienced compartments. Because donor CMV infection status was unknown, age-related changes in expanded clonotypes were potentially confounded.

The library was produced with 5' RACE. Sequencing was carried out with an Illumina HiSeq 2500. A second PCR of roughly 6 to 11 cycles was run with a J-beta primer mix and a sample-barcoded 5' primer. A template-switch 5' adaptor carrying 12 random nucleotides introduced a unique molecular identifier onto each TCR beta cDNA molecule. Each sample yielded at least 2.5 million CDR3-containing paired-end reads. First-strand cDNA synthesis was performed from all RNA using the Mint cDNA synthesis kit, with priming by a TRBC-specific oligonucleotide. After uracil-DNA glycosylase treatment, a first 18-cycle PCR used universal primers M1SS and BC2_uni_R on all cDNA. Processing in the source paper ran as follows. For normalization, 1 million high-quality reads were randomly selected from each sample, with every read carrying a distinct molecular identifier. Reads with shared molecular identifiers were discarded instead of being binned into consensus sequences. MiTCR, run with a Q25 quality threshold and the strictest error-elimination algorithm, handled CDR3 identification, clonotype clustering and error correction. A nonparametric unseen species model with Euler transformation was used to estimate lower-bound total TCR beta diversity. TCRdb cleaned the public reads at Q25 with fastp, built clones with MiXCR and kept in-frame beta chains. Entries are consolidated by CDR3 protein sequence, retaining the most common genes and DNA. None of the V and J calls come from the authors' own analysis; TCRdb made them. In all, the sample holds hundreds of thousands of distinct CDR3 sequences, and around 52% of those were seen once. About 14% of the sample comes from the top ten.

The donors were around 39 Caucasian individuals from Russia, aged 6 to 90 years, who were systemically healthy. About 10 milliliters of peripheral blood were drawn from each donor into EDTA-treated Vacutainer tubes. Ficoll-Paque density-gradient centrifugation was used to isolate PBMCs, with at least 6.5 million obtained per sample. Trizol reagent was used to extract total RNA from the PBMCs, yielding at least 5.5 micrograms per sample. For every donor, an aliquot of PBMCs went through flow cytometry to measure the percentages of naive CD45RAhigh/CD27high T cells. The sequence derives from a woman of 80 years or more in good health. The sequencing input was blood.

The bases read TGCGCCAGCAGCTTGACCAGCGGGCAGTACTTC. The translation is CASSLTSGQYF. In this chain, TRBV5-1 is recombined with TRBJ2-5; TRBD2 might be the D gene, on 6 matching bases. In the germline V gene, CDR1 corresponds to SGHRS and CDR2 to YFSETQ. At the junction V is shortened by 1 base and J by 11 bases, with 9 bases in between. Taken from cysteine to phenylalanine, the CDR3 has 11 residues. The kept DNA is CDR3 alone, 33 bases in frame from the first base.